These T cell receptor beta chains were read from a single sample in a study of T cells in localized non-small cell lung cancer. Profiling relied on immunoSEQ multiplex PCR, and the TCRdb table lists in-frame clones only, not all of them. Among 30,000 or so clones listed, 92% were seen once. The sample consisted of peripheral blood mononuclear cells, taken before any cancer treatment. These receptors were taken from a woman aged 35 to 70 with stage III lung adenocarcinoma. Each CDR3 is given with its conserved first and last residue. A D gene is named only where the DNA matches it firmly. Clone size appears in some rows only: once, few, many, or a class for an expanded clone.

cdr3_aa: CASSLSGQNNQPQHF; cdr3_nt: TGCGCCAGCAGCTTGAGCGGACAGAACAATCAGCCCCAGCATTTT; j_call: TRBJ1-5; v_call: TRBV5-1; clone_size: -; d_call: -
cdr3_aa: CASTPGGTGELFF; cdr3_nt: TGTGCCAGCACCCCCGGAGGCACCGGGGAGCTGTTTTTT; j_call: TRBJ2-2; v_call: TRBV11-3; clone_size: -; d_call: -
cdr3_aa: CSVRGLQAGGGDDEQFF; cdr3_nt: TGCAGCGTTCGGGGGCTGCAAGCGGGAGGTGGGGATGATGAGCAGTTCTTC; j_call: TRBJ2-1; v_call: TRBV29-1; clone_size: -; d_call: TRBD2
cdr3_aa: CASSGTGMNTEAFF; cdr3_nt: TGTGCCAGCAGCGGGACAGGGATGAACACTGAAGCTTTCTTT; j_call: TRBJ1-1; v_call: TRBV2; clone_size: -; d_call: TRBD1
cdr3_aa: CASSEGQGAREQYF; cdr3_nt: TGTGCCAGCAGTGAAGGACAGGGGGCTCGGGAGCAGTACTTC; j_call: TRBJ2-7; v_call: TRBV6-1; clone_size: -; d_call: TRBD1
cdr3_aa: CASSSTDYRDIQYF; cdr3_nt: TGTGCCAGCAGCTCAACAGACTACCGAGACATTCAGTACTTC; j_call: TRBJ2-4; v_call: TRBV13; clone_size: -; d_call: -
cdr3_aa: CSVEEEQFF; cdr3_nt: TGCAGCGTTGAGGAAGAGCAGTTCTTC; j_call: TRBJ2-1; v_call: TRBV29-1; clone_size: -; d_call: -
cdr3_aa: CANTGEYEAFF; cdr3_nt: TGTGCCAACACAGGGGAGTACGAAGCTTTCTTT; j_call: TRBJ1-1; v_call: TRBV2; clone_size: -; d_call: TRBD1
cdr3_aa: CASRESGWSGELFF; cdr3_nt: TGTGCCAGCAGGGAAAGTGGATGGTCGGGGGAGCTGTTTTTT; j_call: TRBJ2-2; v_call: TRBV11-3; clone_size: once; d_call: -
cdr3_aa: CASSLALEGETQYF; cdr3_nt: TGTGCCAGCAGCTTAGCGTTAGAAGGGGAGACCCAGTACTTC; j_call: TRBJ2-5; v_call: TRBV11-3; clone_size: -; d_call: -
cdr3_aa: CAWKLAGGTDTQYF; cdr3_nt: TGTGCCTGGAAACTAGCGGGGGGCACAGATACGCAGTATTTT; j_call: TRBJ2-3; v_call: TRBV30; clone_size: -; d_call: TRBD2
cdr3_aa: CASSSDRGLGYTF; cdr3_nt: TGCGCCAGCAGCTCGGACAGGGGGCTTGGCTACACCTTC; j_call: TRBJ1-2; v_call: TRBV5-1; clone_size: few; d_call: TRBD1
cdr3_aa: CASSRGQGARTEAFF; cdr3_nt: TGTGCCAGCAGCCGGGGACAGGGGGCTCGGACTGAAGCTTTCTTT; j_call: TRBJ1-1; v_call: TRBV28; clone_size: -; d_call: TRBD1
cdr3_aa: CASSPGQGGTEAFF; cdr3_nt: TGTGCCAGTAGTCCAGGACAGGGGGGGACTGAAGCTTTCTTT; j_call: TRBJ1-1; v_call: TRBV19; clone_size: -; d_call: TRBD1
cdr3_aa: CASSIGYSNQPQHF; cdr3_nt: TGTGCCAGTAGTATAGGATATAGCAATCAGCCCCAGCATTTT; j_call: TRBJ1-5; v_call: TRBV19; clone_size: -; d_call: -
cdr3_aa: CASSLNGLGTNEKLFF; cdr3_nt: TGCGCCAGCAGCCTCAACGGGTTGGGAACTAATGAAAAACTGTTTTTT; j_call: TRBJ1-4; v_call: TRBV5-1; clone_size: -; d_call: -
cdr3_aa: CASSLGRGSYEQYF; cdr3_nt: TGTGCCAGCAGCTTGGGTCGGGGATCCTACGAGCAGTACTTC; j_call: TRBJ2-7; v_call: TRBV5-6; clone_size: -; d_call: -
cdr3_aa: CASSLVGGTGNSPLHF; cdr3_nt: TGCGCCAGCAGCTTGGTAGGGGGGACAGGGAATTCACCCCTCCACTTT; j_call: TRBJ1-6; v_call: TRBV5-1; clone_size: -; d_call: TRBD1
cdr3_aa: CASSLEGGAYGYTF; cdr3_nt: TGCGCCAGCAGCTTGGAAGGCGGAGCCTATGGCTACACCTTC; j_call: TRBJ1-2; v_call: TRBV5-1; clone_size: -; d_call: -
cdr3_aa: CASSLIFTSGGNGKLFF; cdr3_nt: TGTGCCAGCAGTTTAATCTTCACTTCAGGGGGGAACGGAAAACTGTTTTTT; j_call: TRBJ1-4; v_call: TRBV27; clone_size: -; d_call: TRBD1
cdr3_aa: CASSWWGGSPLHF; cdr3_nt: TGTGCCAGCAGTTGGTGGGGGGGTTCACCCCTCCACTTT; j_call: TRBJ1-6; v_call: TRBV6-1; clone_size: -; d_call: -
cdr3_aa: CAWNPGANYGYTF; cdr3_nt: TGTGCCTGGAACCCAGGAGCTAACTATGGCTACACCTTC; j_call: TRBJ1-2; v_call: TRBV30; clone_size: -; d_call: -